This record concerns one T cell receptor (beta chain) sequence. These data come from a study of cytomegalovirus exposure and HLA in healthy donors. V trimming: 5 bases; J trimming: 0 bases; junction bases outside the gene matches: 8. CDR1 SGHTA and CDR2 FQGTGA come from the germline V gene. The CDR3 totals 16 residues. This PCR relied on a set of 60 Vbeta primers and 13 Jbeta primers. Produced via immunoSEQ multiplex PCR; TCRdb's table is partial and in-frame only. The data hold some 150,000 clones, with roughly 79% observed a single time. The sample was PBMCs. The rearrangement joins TRBV7-3 to TRBJ2-7; 9 nucleotides match TRBD1. This TCR derives from a middle-aged woman in good health and CMV-seronegative. The CDR3 DNA is TGTGCCAGCAGCCTATCCCAGGACAGGGGCTCCTACGAGCAGTACTTC. This codes for CASSLSQDRGSYEQYF.